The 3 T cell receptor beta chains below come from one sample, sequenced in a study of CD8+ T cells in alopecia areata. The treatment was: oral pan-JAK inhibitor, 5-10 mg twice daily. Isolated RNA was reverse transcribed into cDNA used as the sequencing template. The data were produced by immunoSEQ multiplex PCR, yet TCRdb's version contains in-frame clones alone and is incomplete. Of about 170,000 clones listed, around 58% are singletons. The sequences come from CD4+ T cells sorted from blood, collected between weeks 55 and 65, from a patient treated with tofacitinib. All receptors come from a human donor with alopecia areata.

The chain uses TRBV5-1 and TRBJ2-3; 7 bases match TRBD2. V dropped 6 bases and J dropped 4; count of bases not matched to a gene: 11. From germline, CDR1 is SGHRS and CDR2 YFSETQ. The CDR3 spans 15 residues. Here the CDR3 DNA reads TGCGCCAGCAAAGCGGGGCATGGTCGTGCAGATACGCAGTATTTT. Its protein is CASKAGHGRADTQYF.

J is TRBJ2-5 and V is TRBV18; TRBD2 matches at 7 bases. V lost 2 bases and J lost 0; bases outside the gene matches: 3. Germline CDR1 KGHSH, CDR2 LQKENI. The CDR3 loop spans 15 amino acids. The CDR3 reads CASSPRSGDQETQYF. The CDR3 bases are TGTGCCAGCTCACCAAGGAGCGGGGACCAAGAGACCCAGTACTTC.

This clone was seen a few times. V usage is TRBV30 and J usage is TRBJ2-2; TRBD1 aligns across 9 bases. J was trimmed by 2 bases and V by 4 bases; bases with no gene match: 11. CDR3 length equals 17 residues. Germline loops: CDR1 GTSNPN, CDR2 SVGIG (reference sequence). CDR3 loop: CAWTYYRGRSNTGELFF. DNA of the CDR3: TGTGCCTGGACCTATTACAGGGGGCGTTCAAACACCGGGGAGCTGTTTTTT.